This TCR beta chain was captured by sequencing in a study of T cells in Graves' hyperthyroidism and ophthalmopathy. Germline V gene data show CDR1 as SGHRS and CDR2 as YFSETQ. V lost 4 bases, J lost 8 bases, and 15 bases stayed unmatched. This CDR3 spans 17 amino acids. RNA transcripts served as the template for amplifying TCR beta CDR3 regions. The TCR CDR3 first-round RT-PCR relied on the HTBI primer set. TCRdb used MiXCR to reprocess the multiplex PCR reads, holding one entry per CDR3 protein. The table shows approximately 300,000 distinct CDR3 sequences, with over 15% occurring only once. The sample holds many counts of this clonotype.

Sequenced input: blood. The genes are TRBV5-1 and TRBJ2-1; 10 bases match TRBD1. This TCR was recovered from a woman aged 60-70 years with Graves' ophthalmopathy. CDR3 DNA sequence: TGCGCCAGCAGCATGACCGTACTGGGACAGGGGAGAGATGAGCAGTTCTTC. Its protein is CASSMTVLGQGRDEQFF. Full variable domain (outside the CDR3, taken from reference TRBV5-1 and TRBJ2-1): KAGVTQTPRYLIKTRGQQVTLSCSPISGHRSVSWYQQTPGQGLQFLFEYFSETQRNKGNFPGRFSGRQFSNSRSEMNVSTLELGDSALYLCASSMTVLGQGRDEQFFGPGTRLTVL.